Only a few counts were recorded for the clone carrying this T cell receptor (beta chain). Its target is unknown. This record comes from a study of post-analysis software for immune sequencing data. Study-level results: In patients, about 5 TRBV segments were more frequent than in controls, with TRBV5-6, TRBV5-1 and TRBV20-1 among them.

The germline V gene has CDR1 SQVTM and CDR2 ANQGSEA. The V end was cut by 6 bases, the J end by 4 bases, with 13 bases between. There are 14 residues in the CDR3. Unique molecular identifiers had been added to the TCR beta cDNA libraries. TCRdb independently ran MiXCR on the PCR reads; one entry per CDR3 protein. The sample holds about 460,000 distinct CDR3 sequences, nearly 45% seen once. The rearrangement uses TRBV29-1 and TRBJ2-6; D is tentatively TRBD1 or TRBD2 (6 bases each). Sequenced sample: blood. The clonotype was recovered from a girl aged 10 to 17 with multiple sclerosis. The CDR3 region is CSVRGEAGANVLTF. The CDR3 DNA reads as TGCAGCGTGAGGGGGGAGGCGGGGGCCAACGTCCTGACTTTC.